This TCR beta chain was sequenced in a study of beta chain features in type 1 diabetes. Study-level points and caveats: Naive, central memory and regulatory TCRB repertoires appeared more similar among patients than healthy donors. There were fewer insertions and more deletions at the VDJ junctions of type 1 diabetes patients.

Blood was drawn once from each donor into heparinised tubes. The draws averaged around 0.12 L. This clone has just a few counts. What it recognizes is unknown. As every portion of the isolated RNA was reverse transcribed, the sequencing read expressed TCRB transcripts. Method: immunoSEQ multiplex PCR; TCRdb's copy keeps in-frame clones and lacks some. The sample carries 450,000 or so clones, about an eighth recorded once. This CDR3 comprises 14 residues. Germline V CDR1 and CDR2: SGHTA, FQGNSA. V was clipped by 2 bases and J by 0 bases, with 6 bases between them. The genes are TRBV7-2 and TRBJ2-3; unclear D gene. The TCR sequence derives from a woman aged 18-29 years in good health. The sample was naive CD4+ T cells from blood. In DNA form, the CDR3 reads TGTGCCAGCAGCTTATTCAGCAGCACAGATACGCAGTATTTT. It yields the protein CASSLFSSTDTQYF.